This T cell receptor beta chain was sequenced for a study of blood T cell repertoires in COVID-19. On the study more broadly: From the United States, Italy and Spain came samples of acute and convalescent COVID-19.

Clones were sequenced by immunoSEQ multiplex PCR, and TCRdb holds only the in-frame ones, with some missing. The data contain about 150,000 clones, about 88% of them singletons. The TCR sequence derives from a man aged 50-60 years who had recovered from COVID-19. The sequencing input was peripheral blood.

In DNA form, the CDR3 reads TGTGCCAGCAGCGATAGTAGGGGGCGGGACACCGGGGAGCTGTTTTTT. This gives the protein CASSDSRGRDTGELFF. The chain couples TRBV7-9 to TRBJ2-2; 7 bases are a match to TRBD1. The junction had 9 bases not matched to a gene; V was cut back by 5 bases and J by 3 bases. There are 16 residues in the CDR3. Germline assignment: CDR1 SEHNR and CDR2 FQNEAQ (reference sequence).